Presented here are 9 T cell receptor beta chains from one specimen sequenced in a study of radiation and T cells in renal cell carcinoma. Regarding time point: baseline pretreatment blood. The treatment was: 15 Gy SBRT to primary tumor, nephrectomy 4 weeks later. Some clones are missing from TCRdb's copy, which holds only in-frame ones; the method was immunoSEQ multiplex PCR. The table includes about 140,000 clones, 83% detected once. The source was blood, collected from a patient whose treatment included radiotherapy and nephrectomy. These receptors were taken from a woman between 45 and 60 years old with renal cell carcinoma.

The chain joins TRBV7-2 to TRBJ2-2; 11 bases are a match to TRBD1. With 6 bases clipped from V and 5 bases from J, the junction kept 5 bases outside the gene matches. In germline, CDR1 is SGHTA, CDR2 FQGNSA. CDR3 length equals 15 residues. The DNA of the CDR3 is TGTGCCAGCAGGCCGGGACAGGGGGTAACCGGGGAGCTGTTTTTT. This encodes CASRPGQGVTGELFF.

The chain couples TRBV6-5 to TRBJ2-5; no reliable D call. The V gene lost 6 bases and the J gene lost 4 bases, with 15 bases spanning the gap. This CDR3 contains 14 residues. Germline V gene data show CDR1 as MNHEY and CDR2 as SVGAGI. CDR3 bases: TGTGCCAGCAGGGCGACTGGAGAGCGAGAGACCCAGTACTTC. This codes for CASRATGERETQYF.

The chain combines TRBV6-6 with TRBJ1-3, with 11 nucleotides matching TRBD1. The CDR3 spans 15 residues. V dropped 2 bases and J dropped 7; count of bases not matched to a gene: 4. Germline V gene data show CDR1 as MNHNY and CDR2 as SVGAGI (reference sequence). The CDR3 nucleotides read TGTGCCAGCAGTTACACCGGGACAGGGGGTAACACCATATATTTT. It is translated as CASSYTGTGGNTIYF.

The table lists this clone with a few counts. V usage is TRBV5-1 and J usage is TRBJ2-1; maybe TRBD2 (5 bases). V lost 0 bases and J lost 4, with 14 bases in between. There are 16 residues in the CDR3. Looked up from germline, CDR1 is SGHRS and CDR2 is YFSETQ. The CDR3 loop is CASSLGSTPGYNEQFF. The CDR3 DNA follows: TGCGCCAGCAGCTTGGGATCAACCCCGGGATACAATGAGCAGTTCTTC. The full variable domain, rest sourced from reference TRBV5-1 and TRBJ2-1, is KAGVTQTPRYLIKTRGQQVTLSCSPISGHRSVSWYQQTPGQGLQFLFEYFSETQRNKGNFPGRFSGRQFSNSRSEMNVSTLELGDSALYLCASSLGSTPGYNEQFFGPGTRLTVL.

The chain uses TRBV2 and TRBJ1-1; TRBD1 matches 9 bases. The V segment lost 5 bases and the J segment 5 bases; nucleotides outside the gene matches: 6. CDR1 and CDR2 from the germline V gene are SNHLY and FYNNEI. This CDR3 region has 14 residues. The CDR3 region has the DNA TGTGCCAGCAGTTCACAGGGGGCCTGGACTGAAGCTTTCTTT. Protein: CASSSQGAWTEAFF.

The chain combines TRBV5-1 with TRBJ2-3; 7 nucleotides match TRBD2. Germline V gene data show CDR1 as SGHRS and CDR2 as YFSETQ. The CDR3 is 14 amino acids. Trimming removed 4 bases from V and 5 bases from J; junction bases left unmatched: 7. The CDR3 is CASSPGLVQDTQYF. CDR3 coding DNA: TGCGCCAGCAGCCCCGGACTAGTTCAAGATACGCAGTATTTT.

The V gene is TRBV6-5, the J gene TRBJ2-7; 9 bases line up with TRBD1. The CDR3 sequence is 14 residues long. J lost 5 bases, V lost 4 bases, and 6 bases had no gene match. The V gene's germline CDR1 is MNHEY and CDR2 SVGAGI. CDR3 sequence (DNA): TGTGCCAGCAGTTCCCCGGGACAGGGAAACGAGCAGTACTTC. Translating it yields CASSSPGQGNEQYF.

Details on this clone: Different DNA sequences within this sample yield the same CDR3. The chain's CDR3 is CSAAGYGYTF. In DNA, the CDR3 is TGCAGTGCCGCCGGGTATGGCTACACCTTC. This chain joins TRBV20-1 and TRBJ1-2; D call uncertain. The CDR3 consists of 10 residues. The germline V gene encodes CDR1 DFQATT and CDR2 SNEGSKA (reference sequence). V was cut by 6 bases and J by 5 bases, with 7 bases left in between.

V gene TRBV5-6 combines with J gene TRBJ2-7; TRBD1 aligns across 7 bases. The CDR3 loop spans 15 amino acids. V shed 2 bases and J 9 bases; nucleotides not matched to a gene: 14. The germline V gene encodes CDR1 SGHDT and CDR2 YYEEEE. The CDR3 here is CASSLWDRNTKGQYF. CDR3 sequence (DNA): TGTGCCAGCAGCTTATGGGACAGAAACACAAAGGGGCAGTACTTC.